This T cell receptor beta chain was recorded in a study of blood T cell repertoires in COVID-19. Overall study: Samples of COVID-19 (acute and convalescent) were obtained from the United States, Italy and Spain.

The length of the CDR3 is 15 residues. Germline CDR1 is SGHRS and CDR2 is YFSETQ. Trimming shortened V by 1 base and J by 2 bases, and 11 bases separated the two germline ends. Libraries were prepared by immunoSEQ multiplex PCR; TCRdb keeps only in-frame clonotypes and omits some of them. The sample lists 200,000 or so clones; 80% to 90% were seen once. The chain links TRBV5-1 to TRBJ2-3; tentative D call: TRBD2 (5 bases). The material sequenced was PBMCs or T cells enriched from blood (not recorded which). The receptor comes from a woman in her late teens or twenties in a cohort exposed to, infected with or recovered from COVID-19 (not recorded which). The CDR3 sequence is CASSLSAGLTDTQYF. DNA for the CDR3: TGCGCCAGCAGCTTGTCCGCAGGACTCACAGATACGCAGTATTTT.